The 29 T cell receptor beta chains in this list originate from one sample, sequenced in a study of blood T cells in healthy people across ages. The authors ran a second PCR of roughly 6 to 12 cycles using a sample-barcoded 5' primer and a J-beta primer mix. Using its own MiXCR run on the 5' RACE reads, TCRdb lists one record per CDR3 protein. The top ten hold more than 20% of the sample, which has around 1,800,000 distinct CDR3 sequences, approximately 40% seen once. The sequenced material came from blood. The receptors were gathered from a human donor in good health.

The chain employs TRBV7-9 and TRBJ2-3, with 9 bases that match TRBD2. The CDR3 runs 16 residues. Germline V gives CDR1 SEHNR, CDR2 FQNEAQ (reference sequence). With V trimmed by 5 bases and J by 2 bases, 8 bases remained unmatched. CDR3 bases: TGTGCCAGCAGCCTCCTCGAGCGGGGGGCCACAGATACGCAGTATTTT. This translates into CASSLLERGATDTQYF.

Points on this clonotype: A much larger clone lies one base from this, so it may be a read error. CDR3 in DNA: TGCAGTGCTAGCCGACAGGGTCGACAAGAGATCCAGTACTTC. It specifies CSASRQGRQEIQYF. V gene TRBV20-1 combines with J gene TRBJ2-5, with TRBD1 matching 7 bases. The CDR3 sequence is 14 residues long. Germline V gene sequence: CDR1 DFQATT, CDR2 SNEGSKA (reference sequence).

V is TRBV15 and J is TRBJ1-2; 9 bases map to TRBD1. This CDR3 region has 14 residues. With V trimmed by 0 bases and J by 10 bases, 6 bases remained unmatched. The germline gives CDR1 LNHNV, CDR2 YYDKDF (reference sequence). This CDR3 is CATSRDGTGSVYTF. CDR3 DNA: TGTGCCACCAGCAGAGATGGGACAGGGTCTGTCTACACCTTC.

The chain joins TRBV5-6 to TRBJ2-1; 8 bases agree with TRBD2. Germline lookup yields CDR1 SGHDT and CDR2 YYEEEE. CDR3 size: 15 residues. The trim removed 5 bases at V and 2 bases at J, leaving 6 bases unmatched. The CDR3 loop reads CASRLRGGAYNEQFF. The CDR3 nucleotides are TGTGCCAGCAGACTTCGGGGGGGCGCCTACAATGAGCAGTTCTTC.

This clonotype was found a few times. Germline and junction disagree at one end, which may indicate a read error. V and J are TRBV10-3 and TRBJ2-6; either TRBD1 or TRBD2 may fit D (5 bases each). The CDR3 runs 16 residues. Germline values: CDR1 ENHRY, CDR2 SYGVKD. The CDR3 reads CAISAIRGSGANVPTF. DNA of the CDR3: TGTGCCATCAGCGCCATCCGGGGCTCTGGGGCCAACGTCCCGACTTTC.

About this clonotype: A read error may produce the germline difference seen at one junction end. The chain combines TRBV7-2 with TRBJ1-5; 10 positions agree with TRBD1. The CDR3 loop spans 16 amino acids. The germline gives CDR1 SGHTA, CDR2 FQGNSA. The CDR3 is CAISQDRGRGNQPQHF. CDR3 bases: TGTGCCATCAGCCAAGACAGGGGGCGAGGCAATCAGCCCCAGCATTTT.

This clonotype was observed once. The chain links TRBV24-1 to TRBJ2-1; D unclear. CDR3 length equals 13 residues. CDR1 is KGHDR, CDR2 SFDVKD, per germline. The ends were cut back, 5 bases at V and 6 bases at J, with 10 bases in the middle. In DNA form, the CDR3 reads TGTGCCACCAGTGGTTCCCTCTCCAATGAGCAGTTCTTC. This encodes CATSGSLSNEQFF.

The V call is TRBV29-1, the J call TRBJ1-5, with a tentative D call TRBD1 (5 bases). Trimming pared 5 bases from V and 6 bases from J, leaving 20 bases between. CDR1 is SQVTM and CDR2 is ANQGSEA in the germline V gene. The CDR3 is made up of 15 amino acids. The CDR3 here is CSVPAGKQVRQPQHF. For the CDR3, the DNA is TGCAGCGTTCCGGCGGGAAAACAGGTCCGTCAGCCCCAGCATTTT.

The chain links TRBV29-1 to TRBJ2-1; D is perhaps TRBD2 (5 bases). Judging by the DNA end, TRBJ2-7 fits better; the J call may be wrong. CDR3 length: 17 residues. In germline, CDR1 is SQVTM, CDR2 ANQGSEA. CDR3: CTARAEPYSSSYNGQYF. Here the CDR3 DNA reads TGCACGGCTAGAGCGGAGCCCTATTCGAGCTCCTACAATGGGCAGTACTTC.

This clonotype has only a few counts. The genes are TRBV12-3 or TRBV12-4 and TRBJ1-2; a possible D gene is TRBD1 (6 bases). The V and J ends lost 6 bases and 8 bases respectively, with 16 bases between them. There are 13 residues in the CDR3. This chain's CDR3 is CASSPNRVGGYTF. In DNA, the CDR3 is TGTGCCAGCAGCCCTAACAGGGTAGGAGGCTACACCTTC.

This rearrangement joins TRBV20-1 to TRBJ1-2; tentatively, D is TRBD1 (6 bases). The V gene's germline CDR1 is DFQATT and CDR2 SNEGSKA (reference sequence). The CDR3 runs 18 residues. V shed 1 base and J shed 3 bases, with 24 bases lying between them. This chain's CDR3 is CSARVRGTPDRSYYGYTF. CDR3 DNA sequence: TGCAGTGCTAGAGTCCGAGGGACCCCAGACAGGAGTTACTATGGCTACACCTTC.

V and J are TRBV7-2 and TRBJ2-7; D is undetermined. Germline V CDR1 and CDR2: SGHTA, FQGNSA. The CDR3 totals 15 residues. Trimming removed 2 bases at V and 4 bases at J, with 15 bases between. This CDR3 reads CASSLSAEAGYEQYF. The DNA of the CDR3 is TGTGCCAGCAGCTTATCTGCAGAAGCCGGGTACGAGCAGTACTTC. The full variable domain, with the rest looked up from reference TRBV7-2 and TRBJ2-7, is GAGVSQSPSNKVTEKGKDVELRCDPISGHTALYWYRQSLGQGLEFLIYFQGNSAPDKSGLPSDRFSAERTGGSVSTLTIQRTQQEDSAVYLCASSLSAEAGYEQYFGPGTRLTVT.

The rearrangement links TRBV6-5 to TRBJ2-1; TRBD1 is a possible D gene (6 bases). The ends were cut back, 0 bases at V and 3 bases at J, with 12 bases in the middle. This CDR3 comprises 16 residues. Germline assignment: CDR1 MNHEY and CDR2 SVGAGI. CDR3 sequence (DNA): TGTGCCAGCAGTTACTCGATTCAGGGGAGCTACAATGAGCAGTTCTTC. This encodes CASSYSIQGSYNEQFF.

This clonotype was observed a handful of times. This sequence joins TRBV10-3 and TRBJ1-2; D is undetermined. CDR1 ENHRY and CDR2 SYGVKD come from the germline V gene. Trimming cost V 0 bases and J 6 bases, with 14 bases left between them. This CDR3 spans 15 amino acids. In DNA, the CDR3 is TGTGCCATCAGTGAGTCGACTCAGGTTCTGGATGGCTACACCTTC. Its translation: CAISESTQVLDGYTF.

The chain carries TRBV29-1 and TRBJ2-1, with D tentatively TRBD1 (5 bases). Germline CDR1 is SQVTM and CDR2 is ANQGSEA. Trimming pared 5 bases from V and 4 bases from J, leaving 12 bases between. The CDR3 contains 13 residues. The CDR3 DNA reads as TGCAGCGTTCAAGGGGTGGGATACAATGAGCAGTTCTTC. This gives the protein CSVQGVGYNEQFF.

A few counts support this clonotype. The gene calls are TRBV5-1 and TRBJ1-2; D remains ambiguous. CDR1 SGHRS and CDR2 YFSETQ come from the germline V gene. This CDR3 has 15 amino acids. The V and J ends lost 4 bases and 5 bases respectively, with 18 bases between them. The CDR3 DNA follows: TGCGCCAGCAGCCCGGCCGACGGGCGCGGGTATGGCTACACCTTC. It encodes CASSPADGRGYGYTF.

The J gene is TRBJ1-1, the V gene TRBV28, with a tentative D call TRBD1 (5 bases). The V and J ends lost 3 bases and 5 bases respectively, with 10 bases between them. The germline V gene encodes CDR1 MDHEN and CDR2 SYDVKM. This CDR3 has 13 amino acids. CDR3 protein: CASSLWGETEAFF. The CDR3, as DNA: TGTGCCAGCAGTTTGTGGGGGGAAACTGAAGCTTTCTTT.

This sequence joins TRBV28 and TRBJ1-2; 7 bases fit TRBD1. V was pared by 2 bases and J by 6 bases, with 9 bases of the junction left unmatched. The CDR3 sequence is 15 residues long. Germline V gene data show CDR1 as MDHEN and CDR2 as SYDVKM. CDR3 nucleotide sequence: TGTGCCAGCAGTTTAAAGGGGGCGAAGTTCCATGGCTACACCTTC. This codes for CASSLKGAKFHGYTF.

The chain recombines TRBV30 with TRBJ2-3; TRBD1 might be the D (5 bases). This CDR3 is 12 amino acids long. The V and J ends lost 4 bases and 5 bases respectively, with 10 bases between them. Per the germline V gene, CDR1 is GTSNPN and CDR2 is SVGIG (reference sequence). The CDR3 bases are TGTGCCTGGATCCTCCAGGGAGATACGCAGTATTTT. Translation: CAWILQGDTQYF.

This clonotype was counted a few times. The chain links TRBV6-4 to TRBJ2-1, with 9 bases aligning to TRBD1. Trimming took 0 bases from V and 7 from J; bases not matched to a gene: 7. Germline CDR1 reads MRHNA; CDR2 reads SNTAGT. The CDR3 runs 16 residues. CDR3 coding DNA: TGTGCCAGCAGTGACTCGGACAGGGGTATTGTGAATGAGCAGTTCTTC. It is translated as CASSDSDRGIVNEQFF.

The table lists this clonotype with a few counts. The chain recombines TRBV6-4 with TRBJ2-7, with 9 bases lining up with TRBD1. Losses at the gene ends were 7 bases for V and 6 bases for J; bases not matched to a gene: 25. Germline V CDR1 and CDR2: MRHNA, SNTAGT. The CDR3 sequence is 19 residues long. The CDR3 DNA reads as TGTGCCAGCACCGTCAAAAGGGACAGGGTAGTTTCGACTACGGTCGAGCAGTACTTC. Its translation is CASTVKRDRVVSTTVEQYF.

V is TRBV7-9 and J is TRBJ1-1; a possible D gene is TRBD1 (5 bases). V dropped 7 bases and J dropped 2 bases, with 17 bases sitting between them. The germline V gene has CDR1 SEHNR and CDR2 FQNEAQ (reference sequence). This CDR3 region has 15 residues. This chain's CDR3 is CASKLAGGSNTEAFF. Written as DNA, the CDR3 is TGTGCCAGCAAGCTCGCCGGGGGATCAAACACTGAAGCTTTCTTT.

This clonotype appeared a few times. V usage is TRBV5-6 and J usage is TRBJ2-3; maybe TRBD1 (6 bases). V was trimmed by 7 bases and J by 3 bases, leaving 12 bases between them. There are 13 residues in the CDR3. CDR1 SGHDT and CDR2 YYEEEE come from the germline V gene. CDR3 DNA sequence: TGTGCCAGCGGGATAACAGGGACAGATACGCAGTATTTT. It specifies CASGITGTDTQYF.

This clonotype has more than one count but fewer than ten. The DNA for the CDR3 is TGCAGTGCTGCCCGACTAGCGGGGGCCTCTGATACGCAGTATTTT. It is translated as CSAARLAGASDTQYF. V gene TRBV20-1 combines with J gene TRBJ2-3; TRBD2 aligns across 12 bases. With 5 bases clipped from V and 6 bases from J, the junction kept 9 bases outside the gene matches. This CDR3 spans 15 amino acids. From germline, CDR1 is DFQATT and CDR2 SNEGSKA (reference sequence).

V and J are TRBV5-5 and TRBJ1-2, with 8 bases fitting TRBD1. V lost 4 bases, J lost 5 bases, and 7 bases stayed unmatched. The CDR3 extends over 14 amino acids. CDR1 and CDR2 from the germline V gene are SGHKS and YYEKEE (reference sequence). CDR3 in DNA: TGTGCCAGCAGCGCGCAGGGGGCCCAATATGGCTACACCTTC. It encodes CASSAQGAQYGYTF.

In regard to this clonotype: The junction and the germline gene differ at one end; a read error may be behind it. The rearrangement links TRBV7-6 to TRBJ2-7, with TRBD2 matching over 11 bases. Germline V lookup: CDR1 SGHVS, CDR2 FNYEAQ. The CDR3 loop spans 16 amino acids. DNA for the CDR3: TGTGCCAGCAGCTTAGCTAGCGGGGGGGCCTTTTACGATCAGTACTTC. Translating it yields CASSLASGGAFYDQYF.

This clonotype was seen more than once but under ten times. The V and J genes are TRBV7-2 and TRBJ2-7, with 7 positions matching TRBD1. Germline values: CDR1 SGHTA, CDR2 FQGNSA. This CDR3 contains 15 residues. Losses at the gene ends were 4 bases for V and 2 bases for J; bases not matched to a gene: 8. The CDR3 region has the DNA TGTGCCAGCAGCTCCCGGGACAGACCCACCTACGAGCAGTACTTC. Translated, it gives CASSSRDRPTYEQYF.

This clonotype was seen more than once but under ten times. This chain uses TRBV6-5 with TRBJ1-2, with D tentatively TRBD1 (6 bases). Looked up from germline, CDR1 is MNHEY and CDR2 is SVGAGI. This CDR3 is built from 17 residues. Trimming cost V 4 bases and J 4 bases, with 22 bases left between them. This chain's CDR3 is CASSFGGSSKGGYGYTF. The CDR3 nucleotides are TGTGCCAGCAGTTTCGGCGGTAGCTCCAAGGGGGGCTATGGCTACACCTTC.

The J gene is TRBJ2-7, the V gene TRBV4-2, with D possibly matching TRBD1 (5 bases). This CDR3 contains 15 residues. Deletions cut 4 bases from V and 4 bases from J, with 17 bases between. CDR1 and CDR2 (germline): LGHNA, YNFKEQ. CDR3 DNA: TGTGCCAGCAGCCCATCATGGACAAATGAATACGAGCAGTACTTC. Amino acid sequence: CASSPSWTNEYEQYF.